The 21 T cell receptor beta chains given below trace back to one sample, sequenced in a study of CD8 T cells in ankylosing spondylitis. TCRdb itself ran the 5' RACE reads through MiXCR, one entry per CDR3 protein. The sample has some 800,000 distinct CDR3 sequences; roughly 12% are singletons. Study-level findings and limits: About 8 highly homologous variants made up a TCR beta motif that seemed to typify ankylosing spondylitis blood.

The antigens these receptors bind are not known. The sequencing sample was made of blood, either unsorted or a sorted T cell fraction (not recorded which). The receptors stem from a male donor with ankylosing spondylitis.

This clonotype was seen more than once but under ten times. This chain links TRBV5-1 with TRBJ2-1; D gene ambiguous. V lost 0 bases and J 5 bases, leaving 9 bases between the germline ends. This CDR3 spans 14 amino acids. Germline CDR1 is SGHRS and CDR2 is YFSETQ. The CDR3 coding sequence is TGCGCCAGCAGCTTGGCCGGGCAAAACAATGAGCAGTTCTTC. Protein sequence: CASSLAGQNNEQFF.

This clonotype was seen repeatedly, ten times or more. V is TRBV20-1 and J is TRBJ2-1, with 8 bases fitting TRBD2. The CDR3 has 16 residues. Trimming took 3 bases from V and 6 from J; bases not matched to a gene: 13. CDR1 DFQATT and CDR2 SNEGSKA come from the germline V gene (reference sequence). CDR3 DNA: TGCAGTGCTAGCAGCGGGAGCAGCGGGATGTTCAATGAGCAGTTCTTC. This codes for CSASSGSSGMFNEQFF.

This clonotype turned up a few times. V and J are TRBV4-3 and TRBJ2-4; the D is unclear. The CDR3 runs to 19 residues. V lost 2 bases, J lost 0 bases, and 20 bases lay in between. CDR1 is LGHNA, CDR2 YSLEER, per germline. The CDR3 spells CASSQTRPVLTIAKNIQYF. The CDR3 DNA follows: TGCGCCAGCAGCCAAACCCGACCCGTTCTCACGATAGCCAAAAACATTCAGTACTTC.

The V and J genes are TRBV20-1 and TRBJ2-7; 9 positions match TRBD2. Germline V gene data show CDR1 as DFQATT and CDR2 as SNEGSKA (reference sequence). There are 15 residues in the CDR3. V lost 6 bases to trimming and J lost 3 bases; unmatched junction nucleotides: 12. CDR3 in DNA: TGCAGTGCCGAATGGCCGGGACTAGCCTTCTACGAGCAGTACTTC. It translates to CSAEWPGLAFYEQYF.

The V call is TRBV7-2, the J call TRBJ2-2, with 10 bases aligning to TRBD2. The CDR3 is 17 residues long. Trimming removed 5 bases from V and 3 bases from J; junction bases left unmatched: 9. CDR1 is SGHTA and CDR2 is FQGNSA in the germline V gene. The CDR3 reads CASSLTRTSGDTGELFF. The CDR3 bases are TGTGCCAGCAGCCTAACCCGGACTAGCGGTGACACCGGGGAGCTGTTTTTT.

This clonotype turned up a few times. This sequence joins TRBV20-1 and TRBJ2-1; D gene ambiguous. CDR1 and CDR2 from the germline V gene are DFQATT and SNEGSKA (reference sequence). The V and J ends lost 3 bases and 0 bases respectively, with 12 bases between them. The length of the CDR3 is 15 residues. CDR3 sequence (DNA): TGCAGTGCTAGCAAAGGGCCTAGCTCCTACAATGAGCAGTTCTTC. It specifies CSASKGPSSYNEQFF.

This clonotype was detected many times. The chain combines TRBV20-1 with TRBJ2-4; unclear D gene. The CDR3 runs 15 residues. Trimming pared 3 bases from V and 6 bases from J, leaving 18 bases between. CDR1 DFQATT and CDR2 SNEGSKA come from the germline V gene (reference sequence). The CDR3 DNA follows: TGCAGTGCTAGCACTAATCGTGGAGTGGGAAACATTCAGTACTTC. Its translation is CSASTNRGVGNIQYF.

This clonotype came up a few times. This rearrangement joins TRBV6-5 to TRBJ2-4; tentative D call: TRBD1 (5 bases). There are 14 residues in the CDR3. V lost 0 bases to trimming and J lost 8 bases, with 11 bases between them. Germline CDR1 MNHEY, CDR2 SVGAGI. In DNA form, the CDR3 reads TGTGCCAGCAGTTACTCGGCAGGGTGGGACATTCAGTACTTC. It encodes CASSYSAGWDIQYF.

This clonotype was recorded a few times. V usage is TRBV2 and J usage is TRBJ2-3; maybe TRBD2 (5 bases). Germline V gives CDR1 SNHLY, CDR2 FYNNEI. The CDR3 is made up of 12 amino acids. V dropped 10 bases and J dropped 2 bases, with 10 bases sitting between them. The CDR3 DNA is TGTGCCACCCGGGATGACACAGATACGCAGTATTTT. Translation: CATRDDTDTQYF.

The CDR3 DNA is TGTGCCACCTCGACAGGGAGCCCCTACGAGCAGTACTTC. It specifies CATSTGSPYEQYF. The chain links TRBV6-6 to TRBJ2-7; 7 nucleotides match TRBD1. CDR1 is MNHNY, CDR2 SVGAGI, per germline (reference sequence). V lost 10 bases and J lost 2; bases outside the gene matches: 8. The CDR3 spans 13 residues.

This rearrangement joins TRBV7-2 to TRBJ1-3; D is possibly TRBD1 (6 bases). This CDR3 has 17 amino acids. CDR1 is SGHTA, CDR2 FQGNSA, per germline. The ends were cut back, 2 bases at V and 0 bases at J, with 14 bases in the middle. The CDR3 coding sequence is TGTGCCAGCAGCTTACGGTCGGGGGGCAGCTCTGGAAACACCATATATTTT. This codes for CASSLRSGGSSGNTIYF.

The table lists this clonotype with many counts. The CDR3 nucleotides are TGCAGTGCTGGCCTAGCGGTCTCCTACGAGCAGTACTTC. The encoded protein is CSAGLAVSYEQYF. The genes are TRBV20-1 and TRBJ2-7; 7 nucleotides align to TRBD2. The CDR3 loop spans 13 amino acids. With 5 bases clipped from V and 0 bases from J, the junction kept 4 bases outside the gene matches. CDR1 DFQATT and CDR2 SNEGSKA come from the germline V gene (reference sequence).

The genes are TRBV20-1 and TRBJ2-2; D not certain. The ends were cut back, 0 bases at V and 0 bases at J, with 11 bases in the middle. The CDR3 covers 16 residues. Looked up from germline, CDR1 is DFQATT and CDR2 is SNEGSKA (reference sequence). The DNA for the CDR3 is TGCAGTGCTAGAGATTGGAGCTACGCGAACACCGGGGAGCTGTTTTTT. Its translation is CSARDWSYANTGELFF.

V usage is TRBV7-8 and J usage is TRBJ2-1; 14 positions match TRBD2. Germline CDR1 SGHVS, CDR2 FQNEAQ. V shed 3 bases, J shed 10 bases, and the junction held 5 bases outside the gene matches. The CDR3 is made up of 15 amino acids. As DNA, the CDR3 is TGTGCCAGCAGCTTGGGACTAGCGGGGGCCCGGGAGCAGTTCTTC. Its translation is CASSLGLAGAREQFF.

This clonotype was picked up a small number of times. The chain combines TRBV5-1 with TRBJ2-2; no firm D call. V dropped 5 bases and J dropped 0 bases, with 11 bases sitting between them. The length of the CDR3 is 15 residues. The germline V gene encodes CDR1 SGHRS and CDR2 YFSETQ. CDR3 protein: CASRHGSSNTGELFF. The CDR3 bases are TGCGCCAGCAGGCATGGGTCCTCGAACACCGGGGAGCTGTTTTTT.

The chain employs TRBV10-3 and TRBJ1-2; TRBD1 matches at 8 bases. There are 14 residues in the CDR3. V gave up 6 bases and J gave up 7 bases; unmatched junction bases: 10. Germline assignment: CDR1 ENHRY and CDR2 SYGVKD. CDR3 coding DNA: TGTGCCATCAGATCGGTGGACAGGGATGGTGGCTACACCTTC. It encodes CAIRSVDRDGGYTF.

This clonotype was seen at least ten times. This sequence joins TRBV20-1 and TRBJ2-5; the D is unclear. Trimming took off 0 bases at V and 3 bases at J, with 8 bases between the two ends. CDR3 length: 13 amino acids. Germline CDR1 and CDR2: DFQATT and SNEGSKA (reference sequence). The CDR3 bases are TGCAGTGCTAGAGATCCCTTGAAAGAGACCCAGTACTTC. Residues: CSARDPLKETQYF.

This clonotype was found many times. The chain couples TRBV4-2 to TRBJ1-4; D gene unclear. CDR3 length: 16 residues. CDR1 LGHNA and CDR2 YNFKEQ come from the germline V gene. Trimming pared 4 bases from V and 0 bases from J, leaving 12 bases between. The CDR3 sequence: CASSLGRGTTNEKLFF. The CDR3 DNA is TGTGCCAGCAGCCTCGGGCGGGGAACAACTAATGAAAAACTGTTTTTT.

This clonotype was seen more than once but under ten times. The CDR3 here is CASSVGGRRATNEKLFF. In DNA, the CDR3 is TGTGCCAGCAGCGTAGGTGGCAGGAGGGCAACTAATGAAAAACTGTTTTTT. The V gene is TRBV9, the J gene TRBJ1-4; D not certain. The germline V and J ends were trimmed by 0 bases and 0 bases, with 12 bases remaining between them. Germline values: CDR1 SGDLS, CDR2 YYNGEE. The CDR3 runs to 17 residues.

This clonotype has just a few counts. The chain links TRBV7-2 to TRBJ2-2; D is perhaps TRBD1 (6 bases). Germline CDR1 SGHTA, CDR2 FQGNSA. The CDR3 is 15 residues long. Deletions cut 5 bases from V and 5 bases from J, with 15 bases between. CDR3 in amino acids: CASSPRIRGTGELFF. CDR3 in DNA: TGTGCCAGCAGCCCAAGGATTAGGGGGACCGGGGAGCTGTTTTTT.

This rearrangement joins TRBV11-2 to TRBJ2-1; D may be TRBD1 or TRBD2 (6 bases each). The V end lost 4 bases, the J end lost 12 bases, and 19 bases lay between the germline ends. The germline V gene has CDR1 SGHAT and CDR2 FQNNGV. The CDR3 has 14 amino acids. The CDR3: CASSSTRGDVVQFF. DNA for the CDR3: TGTGCCAGCAGCTCGACTAGGGGGGATGTGGTGCAGTTCTTC.